This T cell receptor beta chain was profiled in a study of cytomegalovirus exposure and HLA in healthy donors. General study findings and limits: Researchers counted roughly 150 TCR beta chains as cytomegalovirus-associated. Later analysis identified a missense DCLRE1C variant that was linked to TCR beta V- and J-gene trimming. Earlier results showed most TCR beta V segments being productive about 87% or about 30% of the time. Analysis performed later showed TCR beta chains linked to HLA being more clonally expanded than equally common others.

The CDR3 spans 14 residues. V dropped 4 bases and J dropped 8; count of bases not matched to a gene: 8. CDR1 and CDR2 (germline): ENHRY, SYGVKD. This clone was observed once. Its antigen is as yet unknown. Primers: 60 Vbeta forward and 13 Jbeta reverse. TCRdb's table, derived via immunoSEQ multiplex PCR, lists solely in-frame clones and lacks some. The profile covers fewer than 250,000 clones, with 75% to 80% appearing a single time and about 2% taken by the ten largest. The receptor was derived from a male donor in good health and CMV-seronegative. The rearrangement uses TRBV10-3 and TRBJ2-1; 7 bases are shared with TRBD1. The specimen sequenced was PBMCs. CDR3 in DNA: TGTGCCATCAGTGCGACAGGGAATGTCGATGAGCAGTTCTTC. It encodes CAISATGNVDEQFF.